Shown below are 21 T cell receptor beta chains from a single sample sequenced in a study of T cell responses to AZD1222 COVID-19 vaccine. The method was immunoSEQ multiplex PCR; TCRdb's version includes in-frame clones alone and lacks a portion of them. Of about 140,000 clones listed, roughly 90% are singletons. Sequencing used peripheral blood, obtained on day 0 of AZD1222 vaccination. The receptors here all came from an adult in good health.

This chain connects TRBV25-1 to TRBJ2-7, with D possibly TRBD2 on 6 matching bases. The CDR3 is 17 amino acids. Germline lookup yields CDR1 MGHDK and CDR2 SYGVNS. The ends were cut back, 1 base at V and 5 bases at J, with 21 bases in the middle. The CDR3 bases are TGTGCCAGCAGTGAATCCCCCAGGTGGGGGAGGCGCGACGAGCAGTACTTC. Translation gives CASSESPRWGRRDEQYF.

The rearrangement links TRBV28 to TRBJ1-1; no clear D. The V end was cut by 2 bases, the J end by 0 bases, with 10 bases between. CDR3 size: 15 residues. Germline loops: CDR1 MDHEN, CDR2 SYDVKM. The CDR3 reads CASSLNPSLNTEAFF. In DNA, the CDR3 is TGTGCCAGCAGTTTAAATCCCAGCCTGAACACTGAAGCTTTCTTT.

The rearrangement uses TRBV19 and TRBJ1-2; a weak D match, TRBD1 (5 bases). The CDR3 runs to 15 residues. Germline V gene sequence: CDR1 LNHDA, CDR2 SQIVND (reference sequence). V was shortened by 0 bases and J by 6 bases, with 14 bases between the two germline ends. DNA of the CDR3: TGTGCCAGTAGTATAGATTTTTCATCGGGGGATGGCTACACCTTC. Its translation: CASSIDFSSGDGYTF.

The chain couples TRBV6-1 to TRBJ2-1; D is possibly TRBD2 (6 bases). Trimming removed 2 bases at V and 8 bases at J, with 13 bases between. The CDR3 is made up of 14 amino acids. In germline, CDR1 is MNHNS, CDR2 SASEGT. CDR3 DNA sequence: TGTGCCAGCAGTGAAACGGCGGGGTCCCATGAGCAGTTCTTC. Its translation is CASSETAGSHEQFF.

The rearrangement links TRBV10-3 to TRBJ1-2, with D maybe TRBD1 (6 bases). CDR1 and CDR2 from the germline V gene are ENHRY and SYGVKD. Trimming took off 2 bases at V and 4 bases at J, with 20 bases between the two ends. This CDR3 has 17 amino acids. CDR3 loop: CAISEGTRPGAGYGYTF. The CDR3 DNA is TGTGCCATCAGTGAGGGGACACGACCAGGGGCTGGCTATGGCTACACCTTC.

The chain carries TRBV5-5 and TRBJ1-4; TRBD1 matches 7 bases. Germline V CDR1 and CDR2: SGHKS, YYEKEE (reference sequence). The CDR3 is 16 residues long. The J segment lost 2 bases and the V segment lost 4 bases, leaving 8 bases of the junction unmatched. The CDR3 DNA is TGTGCCAGCAGCCCCTGGGACAGAAAGACTAATGAAAAACTGTTTTTT. Translation: CASSPWDRKTNEKLFF.

V gene TRBV19 combines with J gene TRBJ2-3; 10 positions agree with TRBD1. The V and J ends lost 5 bases and 3 bases, in that order; junction bases with no gene match: 8. This CDR3 has 16 amino acids. Germline CDR1 LNHDA, CDR2 SQIVND (reference sequence). This CDR3 reads CASSVTGGWATDTQYF. The CDR3 DNA sequence: TGTGCCAGTAGTGTGACAGGGGGCTGGGCGACAGATACGCAGTATTTT. Full variable domain (remainder filled in from reference TRBV19 and TRBJ2-3): DGGITQSPKYLFRKEGQNVTLSCEQNLNHDAMYWYRQDPGQGLRLIYYSQIVNDFQKGDIAEGYSVSREKKESFPLTVTSAQKNPTAFYLCASSVTGGWATDTQYFGPGTRLTVL.

This clone was observed a single time. V gene TRBV27 combines with J gene TRBJ1-5, with a tentative D call TRBD1 (6 bases). The germline V and J ends were trimmed by 5 bases and 6 bases, with 11 bases remaining between them. Germline lookup yields CDR1 MNHEY and CDR2 SMNVEV (reference sequence). This CDR3 has 13 residues. CDR3 residues: CASSLGGGQPQHF. CDR3 DNA: TGTGCCAGCAGTCTCGGGGGCGGTCAGCCCCAGCATTTT.

The chain links TRBV19 to TRBJ2-7, with no clear D. Trimming shortened V by 4 bases and J by 0 bases, and 13 bases separated the two germline ends. The CDR3 runs to 15 residues. Germline values: CDR1 LNHDA, CDR2 SQIVND (reference sequence). The DNA for the CDR3 is TGTGCCAGTAGTACAGAATTGGGTTTCTCCTACGAGCAGTACTTC. Encoded protein: CASSTELGFSYEQYF.

The rearrangement uses TRBV29-1 and TRBJ1-4, with D unclear. The V end was cut by 0 bases, the J end by 6 bases, with 11 bases between. This CDR3 comprises 14 residues. CDR1 SQVTM and CDR2 ANQGSEA come from the germline V gene. The CDR3 region is CSVEEAGGYEKLFF. The CDR3 bases are TGCAGCGTTGAAGAAGCCGGAGGGTATGAAAAACTGTTTTTT. The whole variable domain, remainder taken from reference TRBV29-1 and TRBJ1-4, is SAVISQKPSRDICQRGTSLTIQCQVDSQVTMMFWYRQQPGQSLTLIATANQGSEATYESGFVIDKFPISRPNLTFSTLTVSNMSPEDSSIYLCSVEEAGGYEKLFFGSGTQLSVL.

The chain recombines TRBV14 with TRBJ2-1; no reliable D call. From germline, CDR1 is SGHDN and CDR2 FVKESK. There are 16 residues in the CDR3. With 0 bases removed from V and 6 bases from J, the gap between germline ends came to 15 bases. The CDR3 protein is CASSQDFSYPSNEQFF. For the CDR3, the DNA is TGTGCCAGCAGCCAAGATTTTAGTTACCCCTCCAATGAGCAGTTCTTC.

V is TRBV10-3 and J is TRBJ2-7, with TRBD1 identical over 9 bases. The ends lost 9 bases at V and 3 bases at J; junction bases unmatched: 9. The CDR3 has 14 amino acids. The V gene's germline CDR1 is ENHRY and CDR2 SYGVKD. This CDR3 is CAILRTGEFYEQYF. As DNA, the CDR3 is TGTGCCATACTCCGGACAGGGGAATTCTACGAGCAGTACTTC.

The chain joins TRBV27 to TRBJ1-2, with TRBD1 identical over 8 bases. The junction had 3 bases not matched to a gene; V was cut back by 3 bases and J by 3 bases. CDR3 length equals 14 residues. Germline CDR1 and CDR2: MNHEY and SMNVEV (reference sequence). CDR3 sequence (DNA): TGTGCCAGCAGTTTCAGGGGGCGAGACTATGGCTACACCTTC. Translation: CASSFRGRDYGYTF.

The chain recombines TRBV24-1 with TRBJ2-7; 9 bases match TRBD1. The germline V gene has CDR1 KGHDR and CDR2 SFDVKD. The junction had 3 bases not matched to a gene; V was cut back by 2 bases and J by 2 bases. The CDR3 has 15 amino acids. The CDR3 DNA reads TGTGCCACCAGTGATTCGACAGGGGGAACCTACGAGCAGTACTTC. Encoded protein: CATSDSTGGTYEQYF.

The rearrangement joins TRBV7-8 to TRBJ1-1; a possible D gene is TRBD1 (5 bases). The CDR3 sequence is 13 residues long. V lost 3 bases to trimming and J lost 3 bases, with 8 bases between them. The germline gives CDR1 SGHVS, CDR2 FQNEAQ. DNA of the CDR3: TGTGCCAGCAGCTTTTTGGGGGACACTGAAGCTTTCTTT. Its protein product is CASSFLGDTEAFF.

The V and J genes are TRBV19 and TRBJ2-2, with D unclear. The CDR3 is 16 amino acids. Germline CDR1 is LNHDA and CDR2 is SQIVND (reference sequence). V shed 1 base and J shed 5 bases, with 14 bases lying between them. Here the CDR3 DNA reads TGTGCCAGTAGTATAGTGGCAGTTGAAGGGACCGGGGAGCTGTTTTTT. As protein: CASSIVAVEGTGELFF.

The chain joins TRBV3-1 (or the pseudogene TRBV3-2) to TRBJ2-7; TRBD2 might be the D (6 bases). The CDR3 contains 13 residues. V was shortened by 1 base and J by 11 bases, with 15 bases between the two germline ends. Germline CDR1 LGHDT, CDR2 YNNKEL (reference sequence). The CDR3 coding sequence is TGTGCCAGCAGCCAAGTGAGCGGAGGGGAAAAGTACTTC. Its protein is CASSQVSGGEKYF.

This clone has a handful of counts. The chain joins TRBV7-9 to TRBJ2-2, with unresolved D. The CDR3 covers 11 residues. The germline V and J ends were trimmed by 1 base and 10 bases, with 4 bases remaining between them. CDR1 SEHNR and CDR2 FQNEAQ come from the germline V gene (reference sequence). Written as DNA, the CDR3 is TGTGCCAGCAGCTTAGTTACGGAGCTGTTTTTT. Its translation is CASSLVTELFF. Looking up the rest from reference TRBV7-9 and TRBJ2-2 gives the full variable domain: DTGVSQNPRHKITKRGQNVTFRCDPISEHNRLYWYRQTLGQGPEFLTYFQNEAQLEKSRLLSDRFSAERPKGSFSTLEIQRTEQGDSAMYLCASSLVTELFFGEGSRLTVL.

The rearrangement joins TRBV27 to TRBJ2-1; D gene unclear. Trimming cost V 6 bases and J 8 bases, with 11 bases left between them. CDR1 MNHEY and CDR2 SMNVEV come from the germline V gene (reference sequence). This CDR3 has 12 amino acids. The CDR3 is CASSSSGDEQFF. The CDR3 region has the DNA TGTGCCAGCAGCTCCTCCGGAGATGAGCAGTTCTTC.

The V gene is TRBV28, the J gene TRBJ1-1, with D perhaps matching TRBD1 (5 bases). The CDR3 contains 13 residues. V was clipped by 2 bases and J by 6 bases, with 10 bases between them. Germline V CDR1 and CDR2: MDHEN, SYDVKM. The CDR3 DNA follows: TGTGCCAGCAGTTTACCCGGGGACGCTGAAGCTTTCTTT. Its translation: CASSLPGDAEAFF.

This sequence joins TRBV2 and TRBJ1-1; 8 nucleotides match TRBD1. The CDR3 runs 14 residues. CDR1 and CDR2 from the germline V gene are SNHLY and FYNNEI. V trimming: 5 bases; J trimming: 4 bases; junction bases outside the gene matches: 6. CDR3 region: CASSRQGSATEAFF. CDR3 nucleotide sequence: TGTGCCAGCAGTAGACAGGGGAGTGCCACTGAAGCTTTCTTT.